Shown below are 10 T cell receptor beta chains from a single sample sequenced in a study of cytomegalovirus exposure and HLA in healthy donors. PCR was performed using 60 Vbeta and 13 Jbeta primers. The method was immunoSEQ multiplex PCR; TCRdb's version includes in-frame clones alone and lacks a portion of them. The sample records about 120,000 clones, over 75% being singletons. Sequencing used PBMCs. These receptor sequences come from a middle-aged man in good health and CMV-seronegative.

This clone was recorded only once. The V gene is TRBV4-1, the J gene TRBJ1-1; possible D gene TRBD1, 6 bases. CDR1 is MGHRA and CDR2 is YSYEKL in the germline V gene. The CDR3 has 13 amino acids. Trimming cost V 2 bases and J 5 bases, with 9 bases left between them. The CDR3 DNA follows: TGCGCCAGCAGCCAAAGGGGGGGAACTGAAGCTTTCTTT. It yields the protein CASSQRGGTEAFF.

In regard to this clone: One end of the junction is discordant with germline, which a read error may explain. This chain uses TRBV5-4 with TRBJ2-4; 7 nucleotides match TRBD2. Germline lookup yields CDR1 SGHNT and CDR2 YYREEE (reference sequence). This CDR3 spans 16 amino acids. Here the CDR3 DNA reads TGTGCCAGCAGCTTGTCGTCCGGGGGGTCCAAAAACAGTCAGTACTTC. This sequence encodes CASSLSSGGSKNSQYF.

Of note for this clone: Its ends do not fully match the called genes, so a read error is possible. The CDR3 protein is CASSVQGATGGANGLTF. The CDR3 DNA is TGTGCCAGTAGTGTGCAGGGGGCGACTGGTGGGGCCAACGGCCTGACTTTC. This rearrangement joins TRBV19 to TRBJ2-6; 8 bases map to TRBD1. This CDR3 is built from 17 residues. Per germline, CDR1 LNHDA and CDR2 SQIVND (reference sequence).

The chain carries TRBV6-4 and TRBJ2-1, with TRBD2 identical over 7 bases. CDR1 MRHNA and CDR2 SNTAGT come from the germline V gene. The CDR3 contains 16 residues. Trimming cost V 10 bases and J 6 bases; bases outside gene matches: 18. This CDR3 reads CATLRSSGLWGNEQFF. The CDR3 DNA reads as TGTGCCACCTTAAGATCTAGCGGCCTCTGGGGCAATGAGCAGTTCTTC.

This clone was seen only once. The chain links TRBV4-1 to TRBJ1-5; 9 nucleotides agree with TRBD1. Germline V gene lookup returns CDR1 MGHRA and CDR2 YSYEKL. CDR3 length: 15 amino acids. J was trimmed by 6 bases and V by 2 bases; bases with no gene match: 5. The CDR3 nucleotides read TGCGCCAGCAGCCAACTTACAGGGGGCGTTCAGCCCCAGCATTTT. Its translation: CASSQLTGGVQPQHF.

The J gene is TRBJ2-6, the V gene TRBV7-2, with 7 nucleotides matching TRBD1. Losses at the gene ends were 5 bases for V and 2 bases for J; bases not matched to a gene: 9. Per the germline V gene, CDR1 is SGHTA and CDR2 is FQGNSA. The CDR3 is 17 amino acids. CDR3 DNA: TGTGCCAGCAGCAGAAAAACGACAGGGACTGGGGCCAACGTCCTGACTTTC. This codes for CASSRKTTGTGANVLTF.

The rearrangement uses TRBV4-3 and TRBJ2-2; 9 positions match TRBD1. Germline V gene data show CDR1 as LGHNA and CDR2 as YSLEER. The V segment lost 5 bases and the J segment 5 bases; nucleotides outside the gene matches: 15. The CDR3 has 18 residues. The CDR3 DNA reads as TGCGCCAGCAGCTCCGAGCTCCTGACAGGGGGTAGAACCGGGGAGCTGTTTTTT. Its protein product is CASSSELLTGGRTGELFF.

This clone occurred once. This chain links TRBV7-2 with TRBJ2-7, with 7 bases identical to TRBD1. The CDR3 covers 16 residues. Trimming removed 2 bases from V and 3 bases from J; junction bases left unmatched: 10. Per germline, CDR1 SGHTA and CDR2 FQGNSA. The CDR3 nucleotides are TGTGCCAGCAGCTTAACATCCGGGACAGCAGTCTACGAGCAGTACTTC. Translation gives CASSLTSGTAVYEQYF.

The chain couples TRBV6-6 to TRBJ1-1; no reliable D call. The ends were cut back, 6 bases at V and 11 bases at J, with 13 bases in the middle. The CDR3 spans 11 residues. The germline CDR1 and CDR2 sequences are MNHNY and SVGAGI (reference sequence). The CDR3 sequence is CASRSPSEAFF. The CDR3 nucleotides read TGTGCCAGCAGATCCCCCAGCGAGGCTTTCTTT.

The rearrangement links TRBV5-1 to TRBJ1-1; maybe TRBD1 (6 bases). CDR1 is SGHRS and CDR2 is YFSETQ in the germline V gene. CDR3 length: 15 residues. With 3 bases removed from V and 0 bases from J, the gap between germline ends came to 12 bases. DNA for the CDR3: TGCGCCAGCAGCTCCCGCCAGGGGATGAACACTGAAGCTTTCTTT. Translation: CASSSRQGMNTEAFF.